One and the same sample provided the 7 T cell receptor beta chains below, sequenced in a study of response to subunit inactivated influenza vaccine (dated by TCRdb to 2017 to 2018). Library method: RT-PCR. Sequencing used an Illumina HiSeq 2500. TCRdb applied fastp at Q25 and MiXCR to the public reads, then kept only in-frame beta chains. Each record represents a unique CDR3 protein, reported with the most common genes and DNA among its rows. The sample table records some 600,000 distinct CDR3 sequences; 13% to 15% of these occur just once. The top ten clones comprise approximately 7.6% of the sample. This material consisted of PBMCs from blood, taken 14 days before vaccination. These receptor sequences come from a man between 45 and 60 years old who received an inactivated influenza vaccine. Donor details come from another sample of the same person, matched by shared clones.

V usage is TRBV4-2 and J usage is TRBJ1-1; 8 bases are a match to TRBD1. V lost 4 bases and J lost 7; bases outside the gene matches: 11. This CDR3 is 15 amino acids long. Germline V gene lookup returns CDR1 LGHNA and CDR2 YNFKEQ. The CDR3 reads CASSRRSGTGDEAFF. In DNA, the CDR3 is TGTGCCAGCAGCCGCCGTTCAGGGACAGGAGATGAAGCTTTCTTT.

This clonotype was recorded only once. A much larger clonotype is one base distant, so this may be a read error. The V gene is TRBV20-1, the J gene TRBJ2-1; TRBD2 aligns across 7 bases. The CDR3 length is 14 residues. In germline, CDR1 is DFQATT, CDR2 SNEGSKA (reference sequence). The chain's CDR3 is CSASRGRAYNELFF. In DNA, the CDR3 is TGCAGTGCTAGCCGCGGGAGAGCATACAATGAGCTGTTCTTC.

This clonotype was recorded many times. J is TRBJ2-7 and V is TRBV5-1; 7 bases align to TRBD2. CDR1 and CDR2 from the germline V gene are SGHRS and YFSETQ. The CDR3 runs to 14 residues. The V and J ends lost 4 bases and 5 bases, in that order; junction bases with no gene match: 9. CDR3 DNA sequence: TGCGCCAGCAGCGAGAGCGGGGTAAACAACGAGCAGTACTTC. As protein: CASSESGVNNEQYF.

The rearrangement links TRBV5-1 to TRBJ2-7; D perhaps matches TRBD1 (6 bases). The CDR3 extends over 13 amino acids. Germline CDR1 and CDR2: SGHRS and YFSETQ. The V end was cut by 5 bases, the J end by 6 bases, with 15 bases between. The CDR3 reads CASRPPQGSEQYF. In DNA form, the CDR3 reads TGCGCCAGCAGACCACCTCAGGGGAGCGAGCAGTACTTC.

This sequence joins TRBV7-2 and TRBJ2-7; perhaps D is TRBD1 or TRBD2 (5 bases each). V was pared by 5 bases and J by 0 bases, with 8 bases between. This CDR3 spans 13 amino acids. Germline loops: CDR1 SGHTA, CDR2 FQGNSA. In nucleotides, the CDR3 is TGTGCCAGCAGCATAGGGACCTCCTACGAGCAGTACTTC. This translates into CASSIGTSYEQYF.

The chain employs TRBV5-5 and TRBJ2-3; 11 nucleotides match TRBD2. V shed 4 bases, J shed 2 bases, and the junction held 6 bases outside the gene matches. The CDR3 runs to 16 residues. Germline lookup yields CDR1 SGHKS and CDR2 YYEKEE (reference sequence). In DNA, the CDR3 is TGTGCCAGCAGCCCCGGGACTAGCGGATACACAGATACGCAGTATTTT. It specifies CASSPGTSGYTDTQYF.

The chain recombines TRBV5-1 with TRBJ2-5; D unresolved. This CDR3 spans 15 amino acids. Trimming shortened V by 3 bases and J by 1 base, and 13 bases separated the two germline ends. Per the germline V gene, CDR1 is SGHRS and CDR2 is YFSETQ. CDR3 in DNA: TGCGCCAGCAGCTCGGTGTTGGCAGCCCAAGAGACCCAGTACTTC. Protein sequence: CASSSVLAAQETQYF.